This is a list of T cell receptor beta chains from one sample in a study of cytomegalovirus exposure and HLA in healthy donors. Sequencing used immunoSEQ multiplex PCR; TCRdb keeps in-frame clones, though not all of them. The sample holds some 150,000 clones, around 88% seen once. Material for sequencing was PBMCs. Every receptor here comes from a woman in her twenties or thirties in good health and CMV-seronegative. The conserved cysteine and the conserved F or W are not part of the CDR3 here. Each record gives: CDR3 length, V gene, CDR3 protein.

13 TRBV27 ASSLSPQGADTQY
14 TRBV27 ASSQGTGGHVNEQF
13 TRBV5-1 ASSLATREGGEQY
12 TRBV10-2 ASRDSGTGESYT
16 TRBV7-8 ASSLLLSGKLSGNTIY
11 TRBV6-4 ASTLGLYNEQF
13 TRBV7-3 ASSPGTAVNYGYT
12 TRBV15 ATSRGGLNTEAF
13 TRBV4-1 ASSQPGTSGFEQY
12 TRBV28 ASSLGTLGYEQY
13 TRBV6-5 ASSYKASGRYEQY
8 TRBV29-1 SVGGTEAF
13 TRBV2 ASTQEDRQGDTQY
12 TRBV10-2 ASSQTSGGNEQY
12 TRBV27 ASSLGAGSETQY
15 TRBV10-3 AISERGQGLSGTEAF
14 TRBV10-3 AISEKGGGLRETQY
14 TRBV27 ASSLSLDTAFYGYT
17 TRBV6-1 ASSARLAGFPIAPPEQY
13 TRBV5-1 ASSLRDGGDSPLH
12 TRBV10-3 AISESGTVYGYT
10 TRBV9 ASSLRGTEAF
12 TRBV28 ASSLLTGPSEAF
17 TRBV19 ASSNVASGGVFQTGELF
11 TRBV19 ASSSYRETEQY